The 30 T cell receptor beta chains in this list originate from one sample, sequenced in a study of early stage breast cancer tumors (dated by TCRdb to 2015 to 2018). Preparation of the library involved the immunoSEQ multiplex PCR assay. In its TCRdb copy, this immuneACCESS table keeps in-frame sequences only and misses some clones. Where compared with another copy, unresolved V genes explain less than half of these, and the others have no known cause. For this sample there are 25,000 to 30,000 clones; 80% appear just once. The biggest ten clones account for about 13% of the sample. What was sequenced was blood. The source is a person in their sixties with breast cancer.

This rearrangement joins TRBV18 to TRBJ2-7; D possibly corresponds to TRBD1 (6 bases). The CDR3 loop spans 13 amino acids. Germline loops: CDR1 KGHSH, CDR2 LQKENI. Trimming shortened V by 5 bases and J by 5 bases, and 13 bases separated the two germline ends. The CDR3 coding sequence is TGTGCCAGCTCAGGGACATCCCGAGACGAGCAGTACTTC. It encodes CASSGTSRDEQYF.

The chain carries TRBV6-5 and TRBJ2-5, with D uncertain. CDR1 MNHEY and CDR2 SVGAGI come from the germline V gene. This CDR3 spans 12 amino acids. The V end lost 2 bases, the J end lost 5 bases, and 6 bases lay between the germline ends. The CDR3 region has the DNA TGTGCCAGCAGTTACCCGTCGGAGACCCAGTACTTC. Translated, it gives CASSYPSETQYF.

A single count supports this clone. V is TRBV5-1 and J is TRBJ2-1, with D perhaps matching TRBD2 (6 bases). The V gene's germline CDR1 is SGHRS and CDR2 YFSETQ. The V and J ends lost 3 bases and 16 bases respectively, with 17 bases between them. This CDR3 has 12 amino acids. The CDR3 spells CASSSIGTGSFF. The CDR3 DNA reads as TGCGCCAGCAGCTCTATCGGGACTGGTTCATTCTTC.

This clone was counted between two and nine times. The chain recombines TRBV7-3 with TRBJ1-1; D ambiguous. The CDR3 totals 13 residues. Germline assignment: CDR1 SGHTA and CDR2 FQGTGA. V gave up 5 bases and J gave up 1 base, with 8 bases separating them. In nucleotides, the CDR3 is TGTGCCAGCAGCCGCGGGCCGAACACTGAAGCTTTCTTT. It is translated as CASSRGPNTEAFF. Combining the CDR3 with reference TRBV7-3 and TRBJ1-1 gives the whole variable domain GAGVSQTPSNKVTEKGKYVELRCDPISGHTALYWYRQSLGQGPEFLIYFQGTGAADDSGLPNDRFFAVRPEGSVSTLKIQRTERGDSAVYLCASSRGPNTEAFFGQGTRLTVV.

This clone was observed a single time. V is TRBV21-1 and J is TRBJ1-2; the table's TRBD1 call for D was not verified on the DNA. TRBV21-1 is noted as a pseudogene. The CDR3 runs 17 residues. The CDR3 coding sequence is TGTGCCAGCAGCAAAGTTCCAGGGGCGACCTTTAACTATGGCTACACCTTC. Amino acids: CASSKVPGATFNYGYTF.

The chain employs TRBV7-8 and TRBJ1-2; D is uncertain. Germline V lookup: CDR1 SGHVS, CDR2 FQNEAQ. The CDR3 length is 13 residues. Deletions cut 4 bases from V and 7 bases from J, with 13 bases between. For the CDR3, the DNA is TGTGCCAGCAGCTCCGGCAGAGGTTCTGGCTACACCTTC. This gives the protein CASSSGRGSGYTF.

The gene calls are TRBV29-1 and TRBJ2-1, with D perhaps TRBD1 (5 bases). The CDR3 has 12 amino acids. V gave up 4 bases and J gave up 7 bases, with 11 bases separating them. CDR1 and CDR2 (germline): SQVTM, ANQGSEA. CDR3 nucleotides: TGCAGCGTTGCGTCAGGGCAAAATGAGCAGTTCTTC. It yields the protein CSVASGQNEQFF.

The rearrangement uses TRBV11-2 and TRBJ1-2; weak D call: TRBD1 (5 bases). Trimming cost V 1 base and J 11 bases, with 17 bases left between them. The CDR3 extends over 14 amino acids. Germline V gives CDR1 SGHAT, CDR2 FQNNGV. In nucleotides, the CDR3 is TGTGCCAGCAGCTTAGGGGGGGGAGACCCCGGGTACACCTTC. Translating it yields CASSLGGGDPGYTF.

The chain couples TRBV2 to TRBJ2-5, with TRBD2 matching 11 bases. The V segment lost 6 bases and the J segment 1 base; nucleotides outside the gene matches: 4. Germline-derived CDR1 and CDR2 are SNHLY and FYNNEI. There are 15 residues in the CDR3. The CDR3 reads CASRPGLAVQETQYF. The CDR3 coding sequence is TGTGCCAGCAGACCGGGACTAGCGGTCCAAGAGACCCAGTACTTC.

J is TRBJ1-1 and V is TRBV5-1; maybe TRBD1 (5 bases). From germline, CDR1 is SGHRS and CDR2 YFSETQ. The CDR3 consists of 13 residues. V dropped 4 bases and J dropped 1 base, with 8 bases sitting between them. The CDR3 region has the DNA TGCGCCAGCAGCAGGAGGGGGAACACTGAAGCTTTCTTT. This codes for CASSRRGNTEAFF.

V and J are TRBV2 and TRBJ2-1, with TRBD2 matching 7 bases. The V and J ends lost 7 bases and 8 bases, in that order; junction bases with no gene match: 11. This CDR3 region has 14 residues. In germline, CDR1 is SNHLY, CDR2 FYNNEI. CDR3 in DNA: TGTGCCAGCAACGTAGCGGGCCTGGGGGATGAGCAGTTCTTC. Translated: CASNVAGLGDEQFF.

The chain couples TRBV9 to TRBJ2-1, with TRBD1 identical over 7 bases. This CDR3 contains 15 residues. V gave up 0 bases and J gave up 3 bases; unmatched junction bases: 3. The V gene's germline CDR1 is SGDLS and CDR2 YYNGEE. CDR3 nucleotides: TGTGCCAGCAGCGTAGACGGGACAGACTACAATGAGCAGTTCTTC. This gives the protein CASSVDGTDYNEQFF.

The rearrangement uses TRBV28 and TRBJ1-2; 9 nucleotides agree with TRBD1. Germline-derived CDR1 and CDR2 are MDHEN and SYDVKM. The V and J ends lost 4 bases and 3 bases, in that order; junction bases with no gene match: 6. This CDR3 is built from 15 residues. The CDR3 nucleotides read TGTGCCAGCAGTTCGGGGACAGGGTTGGACTATGGCTACACCTTC. This codes for CASSSGTGLDYGYTF.

The rearrangement uses TRBV5-5 and TRBJ2-3; 10 bases line up with TRBD1. Germline V gene lookup returns CDR1 SGHKS and CDR2 YYEKEE (reference sequence). Trimming cost V 4 bases and J 4 bases; bases outside gene matches: 15. The CDR3 totals 18 residues. The CDR3 region is CASSIIDRGPLLPDTQYF. The CDR3 coding sequence is TGTGCCAGCAGCATCATCGACAGGGGGCCTCTTCTCCCAGATACGCAGTATTTT.

The rearrangement uses TRBV29-1 and TRBJ1-1; 7 bases align to TRBD1. Germline CDR1 is SQVTM and CDR2 is ANQGSEA. The trim removed 7 bases at V and 5 bases at J, leaving 7 bases unmatched. The CDR3 loop spans 12 amino acids. The CDR3 region is CSAQGWATEAFF. CDR3 bases: TGCAGCGCACAGGGGTGGGCAACTGAAGCTTTCTTT.

V is TRBV5-6 and J is TRBJ2-7, with TRBD2 matching 7 bases. CDR1 is SGHDT, CDR2 YYEEEE, per germline. The CDR3 has 16 amino acids. The J segment lost 2 bases and the V segment lost 3 bases, leaving 11 bases of the junction unmatched. CDR3 DNA sequence: TGTGCCAGCAGCTACGCCTCTAGCGGACGGACCTACGAGCAGTACTTC. As protein: CASSYASSGRTYEQYF.

CDR3 in DNA: TGTGCCCAGGGGTCAACTAATGAAAAACTGTTTTTT. Translating gives CAQGSTNEKLFF. This sequence joins TRBV30 and TRBJ1-4; D possibly corresponds to TRBD1 (6 bases). The CDR3 covers 12 residues. CDR1 GTSNPN and CDR2 SVGIG come from the germline V gene (reference sequence). V was shortened by 8 bases and J by 0 bases, with 7 bases between the two germline ends.

The chain has TRBV5-1 and TRBJ1-1; D is ambiguous. V gave up 4 bases and J gave up 2 bases, with 15 bases separating them. The CDR3 runs 15 residues. From germline, CDR1 is SGHRS and CDR2 YFSETQ. CDR3 loop: CASSREGVGNTEAFF. The CDR3 region has the DNA TGCGCCAGCAGCAGAGAGGGCGTAGGCAACACTGAAGCTTTCTTT.

This clone is large by share. The gene calls are TRBV18 and TRBJ2-2, with D possibly TRBD1 on 5 matching bases. Germline-derived CDR1 and CDR2 are KGHSH and LQKENI. The CDR3 is made up of 16 amino acids. The germline V and J ends were trimmed by 2 bases and 1 base, with 11 bases remaining between them. CDR3 sequence reads: CASSPSGFGNTGELFF. The CDR3 coding sequence is TGTGCCAGCTCACCATCAGGGTTCGGGAACACCGGGGAGCTGTTTTTT.

The V gene is TRBV29-1, the J gene TRBJ2-5, with a tentative D call TRBD1 (7 bases). The V gene's germline CDR1 is SQVTM and CDR2 ANQGSEA. The CDR3 sequence is 13 residues long. V dropped 7 bases and J dropped 1 base, with 13 bases sitting between them. The CDR3 protein is CSGRGQVQETQYF. The CDR3 DNA sequence: TGCAGCGGGAGGGGGCAGGTCCAAGAGACCCAGTACTTC.

The chain has TRBV4-3 and TRBJ2-1; 11 nucleotides match TRBD2. The CDR3 totals 15 residues. Losses at the gene ends were 4 bases for V and 4 bases for J; bases not matched to a gene: 3. Looked up from germline, CDR1 is LGHNA and CDR2 is YSLEER. CDR3 nucleotide sequence: TGCGCCAGCAGCCGCGGGACTAGCGGATACAATGAGCAGTTCTTC. Amino acid sequence: CASSRGTSGYNEQFF.

The table lists this clone with a few counts. The genes are TRBV28 and TRBJ2-7, with D possibly TRBD2 on 5 matching bases. Deletions cut 4 bases from V and 4 bases from J, with 8 bases between. Germline loops: CDR1 MDHEN, CDR2 SYDVKM. The CDR3 sequence is 12 residues long. DNA of the CDR3: TGTGCCAGCAGTTGGCGGGTTTACGAGCAGTACTTC. Translated, it gives CASSWRVYEQYF.

This sequence joins TRBV5-8 and TRBJ1-2; TRBD1 matches at 7 bases. CDR1 and CDR2 from the germline V gene are SGHTS and YDEGEE. This CDR3 is built from 15 residues. J gave up 2 bases and V 4 bases, and 8 bases lay outside the gene matches. The CDR3 nucleotides are TGTGCCAGCAGCCAACAGGGGATAGGGAACTATGGCTACACCTTC. As protein: CASSQQGIGNYGYTF.

CDR3 in DNA: TGTGCCAGCTCACCAAACGCAGGCGCCAACTATGGCTACACCTTC. Translated, it gives CASSPNAGANYGYTF. The chain recombines TRBV18 with TRBJ1-2; D not resolved. Germline CDR1 is KGHSH and CDR2 is LQKENI. This CDR3 is built from 15 residues. Trimming took 2 bases from V and 2 from J, leaving 12 bases between them.

This clone was seen a handful of times. This rearrangement joins TRBV5-6 to TRBJ2-7; 8 positions match TRBD2. This CDR3 contains 14 residues. Looked up from germline, CDR1 is SGHDT and CDR2 is YYEEEE. The V gene end was trimmed by 3 bases and the J gene end by 6 bases; junction bases not matched to a gene: 8. The CDR3 loop is CASSSGRGSAEQYF. Written as DNA, the CDR3 is TGTGCCAGCAGCTCCGGGAGGGGGTCGGCCGAGCAGTACTTC.

The V call is TRBV29-1, the J call TRBJ2-7, with 11 positions matching TRBD2. Germline assignment: CDR1 SQVTM and CDR2 ANQGSEA. This CDR3 contains 14 residues. V gave up 6 bases and J gave up 3 bases; unmatched junction bases: 7. CDR3 nucleotides: TGCAGCGTCTGGGGACTAGCGGATCGCTACGAGCAGTACTTC. Its translation: CSVWGLADRYEQYF.

The chain combines TRBV9 with TRBJ1-1; tentatively, D is TRBD1 (5 bases). In germline, CDR1 is SGDLS, CDR2 YYNGEE. Trimming left V 4 bases short and J 4 bases short, with 11 bases between. The CDR3 consists of 13 residues. The CDR3 loop reads CASSPRQSTEAFF. The CDR3 DNA reads as TGTGCCAGCAGCCCGCGACAGAGCACTGAAGCTTTCTTT.

The V and J genes are TRBV28 and TRBJ1-5, with 7 bases that match TRBD1. The CDR3 covers 15 residues. J lost 4 bases, V lost 3 bases, and 6 bases had no gene match. The germline CDR1 and CDR2 sequences are MDHEN and SYDVKM. For the CDR3, the DNA is TGTGCCAGCAGTTTTGACAGGGTAGGAAATCAGCCCCAGCATTTT. Residues: CASSFDRVGNQPQHF. Together with reference TRBV28 and TRBJ1-5, the CDR3 gives the full variable domain: DVKVTQSSRYLVKRTGEKVFLECVQDMDHENMFWYRQDPGLGLRLIYFSYDVKMKEKGDIPEGYSVSREKKERFSLILESASTNQTSMYLCASSFDRVGNQPQHFGDGTRLSIL.

This clone was counted once. The genes are TRBV5-4 and TRBJ2-7; perhaps TRBD2 as D (5 bases). The CDR3 loop spans 13 amino acids. Germline CDR1 is SGHNT and CDR2 is YYREEE (reference sequence). Deletions cut 5 bases from V and 3 bases from J, with 12 bases between. The CDR3 protein is CASSETEDYEQYF. CDR3 sequence (DNA): TGTGCCAGCAGTGAGACGGAGGACTACGAGCAGTACTTC.

Only a few counts were recorded for this clone. The chain carries TRBV12-5 and TRBJ2-2; weak D call: TRBD2 (6 bases). Germline V gene data show CDR1 as LGHNT and CDR2 as FRNRAP. This CDR3 is built from 12 residues. Trimming pared 4 bases from V and 6 bases from J, leaving 6 bases between. The CDR3 region has the DNA TGTGCTAGTGGTTCGGGGGCCGGGGAGCTGTTTTTT. It codes for CASGSGAGELFF.